The 24 T cell receptor beta chains reported below all come from one sample, sequenced in a study of T cells in Graves' hyperthyroidism and ophthalmopathy. Regions amplified from RNA transcripts were the TCR beta CDR3 regions. First-round RT-PCR with HTBI primers amplified the TCR CDR3 region. MiXCR was run by TCRdb on the multiplex PCR reads, yielding one entry per CDR3 protein. The data hold under 550,000 distinct CDR3 sequences, with 20% observed a single time. Sequenced: blood. These receptors were collected from a man aged 35-49 years with Graves' ophthalmopathy.

The CDR3 here is CASSLEIHNTYNEQFF. In DNA form, the CDR3 reads TGTGCCAGCAGCTTAGAAATCCACAACACCTACAATGAGCAGTTCTTC. The chain couples TRBV7-6 to TRBJ2-1, with D unclear. V gave up 1 base and J gave up 2 bases, with 12 bases separating them. The germline V gene has CDR1 SGHVS and CDR2 FNYEAQ. The CDR3 runs 16 residues. Combining the CDR3 with reference TRBV7-6 and TRBJ2-1 gives the whole variable domain GAGVSQSPRYKVTKRGQDVALRCDPISGHVSLYWYRQALGQGPEFLTYFNYEAQQDKSGLPNDRFSAERPEGSISTLTIQRTEQRDSAMYRCASSLEIHNTYNEQFFGPGTRLTVL.

The chain employs TRBV19 and TRBJ2-1; 15 nucleotides align to TRBD2. The CDR3 has 17 residues. Germline trimming cut 5 bases from V and 7 bases from J; bases unmatched to any gene: 9. Germline CDR1 is LNHDA and CDR2 is SQIVND (reference sequence). The DNA for the CDR3 is TGTGCCAGTAGTCCCCTCGGACTAGCGGGAGGGAGGAATGAGCAGTTCTTC. Protein: CASSPLGLAGGRNEQFF.

The V call is TRBV20-1, the J call TRBJ2-2; TRBD2 agrees at 8 bases. This CDR3 has 16 amino acids. Looked up from germline, CDR1 is DFQATT and CDR2 is SNEGSKA (reference sequence). Unmatched junction bases numbered 9, after V lost 0 bases and J lost 6 bases. CDR3 coding DNA: TGCAGTGCTAGAGATGCTAGCGGGTCCCCGGCCGGGGAGCTGTTTTTT. As protein: CSARDASGSPAGELFF.

This clonotype occurred a few times. V usage is TRBV6-2 or TRBV6-3 and J usage is TRBJ2-4, with 8 positions matching TRBD2. Germline lookup yields CDR1 MNHEY and CDR2 SVGEGT. The CDR3 extends over 20 amino acids. V shed 0 bases, J shed 0 bases, and the junction held 13 bases outside the gene matches. The CDR3 DNA sequence: TGTGCCAGCAGTTACTCGAGGTCGGGACTAGATCCTCTAGCCAAAAACATTCAGTACTTC. As protein: CASSYSRSGLDPLAKNIQYF.

This clonotype was counted between two and nine times. The chain uses TRBV27 and TRBJ2-1; 9 bases map to TRBD1. The trim removed 5 bases at V and 5 bases at J, leaving 7 bases unmatched. CDR1 MNHEY and CDR2 SMNVEV come from the germline V gene (reference sequence). The CDR3 extends over 15 amino acids. The CDR3 nucleotides are TGTGCCAGCAGTCTAATGGGACAGGGAAACAATGAGCAGTTCTTC. It specifies CASSLMGQGNNEQFF.

This clonotype was detected a few times. V and J are TRBV6-1 and TRBJ1-4; D gene ambiguous. The V and J ends lost 3 bases and 5 bases respectively, with 10 bases between them. Germline V CDR1 and CDR2: MNHNS, SASEGT. The CDR3 contains 14 residues. CDR3 in amino acids: CASSDWGSNEKLFF. The DNA of the CDR3 is TGTGCCAGCAGTGACTGGGGATCCAATGAAAAACTGTTTTTT.

This clonotype was found many times. V gene TRBV2 combines with J gene TRBJ2-7, with TRBD1 identical over 7 bases. Germline V gives CDR1 SNHLY, CDR2 FYNNEI. This CDR3 has 13 residues. The junction had 3 bases not matched to a gene; V was cut back by 4 bases and J by 3 bases. Written as DNA, the CDR3 is TGTGCCAGCAGTGGACAGGGAATCTACGAGCAGTACTTC. Protein: CASSGQGIYEQYF.

CDR3 sequence reads: CASSQDTSSYNEQFF. The CDR3 DNA sequence: TGCGCCAGCAGCCAAGACACTAGCTCCTACAATGAGCAGTTCTTC. The chain recombines TRBV4-3 with TRBJ2-1; tentative D call: TRBD2 (5 bases). The CDR3 runs 15 residues. Germline CDR1 and CDR2: LGHNA and YSLEER. V lost 0 bases, J lost 0 bases, and 6 bases lay in between.

V is TRBV20-1 and J is TRBJ1-2; D remains unclear. This CDR3 is built from 14 residues. Trimming took 7 bases from V and 2 from J, leaving 17 bases between them. CDR1 DFQATT and CDR2 SNEGSKA come from the germline V gene (reference sequence). The CDR3 DNA follows: TGCAGTGAGATTGCGCAGTTGGGGAACTATGGCTACACCTTC. This encodes CSEIAQLGNYGYTF.

CDR3 DNA sequence: TGTGCCAGCAGCGTAGGGCTGCCCTCTGGAAACACCATATATTTT. It translates to CASSVGLPSGNTIYF. The J gene is TRBJ1-3, the V gene TRBV9; D gene unclear. The CDR3 length is 15 residues. V was shortened by 0 bases and J by 0 bases, with 7 bases between the two germline ends. CDR1 SGDLS and CDR2 YYNGEE come from the germline V gene.

Only a few counts were recorded for this clonotype. The V and J genes are TRBV6-2 or TRBV6-3 and TRBJ2-3; no reliable D call. Germline V CDR1 and CDR2: MNHEY, SVGEGT. The CDR3 extends over 13 amino acids. V was cut by 5 bases and J by 4 bases, with 10 bases left in between. This CDR3 reads CASSRGWADTQYF. CDR3 bases: TGTGCCAGCAGTAGAGGATGGGCAGATACGCAGTATTTT.

The chain has TRBV6-1 and TRBJ2-1, with 8 positions matching TRBD1. The CDR3 covers 15 residues. After removal of 6 bases from V and 8 bases from J, the junction contained 12 bases not matched to a gene. Germline CDR1 reads MNHNS; CDR2 reads SASEGT. The CDR3 coding sequence is TGTGCCAGCAGCCGGCCGACAGGGGAGGACGATGAGCAGTTCTTC. Its protein is CASSRPTGEDDEQFF.

The table lists this clonotype with many counts. This sequence joins TRBV7-2 and TRBJ2-7, with TRBD2 matching over 8 bases. The CDR3 extends over 15 amino acids. Trimming at V came to 2 bases and at J to 7 bases, leaving 10 bases not matched to a gene. Germline loops: CDR1 SGHTA, CDR2 FQGNSA. CDR3 sequence (DNA): TGTGCCAGCAGCTTAAGCTTGCGGGGGGCCGGGGAGCAGTACTTC. It specifies CASSLSLRGAGEQYF.

This clonotype was counted many times. This chain joins TRBV20-1 and TRBJ2-1, with 7 bases aligning to TRBD1. The germline gives CDR1 DFQATT, CDR2 SNEGSKA (reference sequence). V lost 1 base, J lost 9 bases, and 9 bases stayed unmatched. This CDR3 has 14 residues. The CDR3 here is CSARGVLGGSEQFF. Written as DNA, the CDR3 is TGCAGTGCTAGAGGAGTTCTAGGGGGCAGTGAGCAGTTCTTC.

This clonotype was counted many times. DNA for the CDR3: TGTGCCAGCAGCTTCCAGAACTACGCGGGAGAGGGAAATGAGCAGTTCTTC. The encoded protein is CASSFQNYAGEGNEQFF. The chain links TRBV7-2 to TRBJ2-1; TRBD2 aligns across 7 bases. The J segment lost 7 bases and the V segment lost 3 bases, leaving 15 bases of the junction unmatched. The CDR3 has 17 residues. Germline CDR1 is SGHTA and CDR2 is FQGNSA.

In its sample, this clonotype was seen once. The chain carries TRBV29-1 and TRBJ1-4; maybe TRBD1 (5 bases). Trimming stripped 5 bases from V and 8 bases from J, with 21 bases between. CDR3 length: 15 amino acids. Germline V gene sequence: CDR1 SQVTM, CDR2 ANQGSEA. This CDR3 is CSVCVVLQGQEKLFF. The DNA for the CDR3 is TGCAGCGTTTGCGTAGTCCTCCAGGGTCAGGAAAAACTGTTTTTT.

The chain has TRBV7-6 and TRBJ1-2; a weak D match, TRBD1 (5 bases). CDR3 size: 17 residues. Germline CDR1 and CDR2: SGHVS and FNYEAQ. Between the trimmed V and J ends, which lost 5 bases and 3 bases, there was a span of 22 bases. This CDR3 is CASSVRQNRTLHYGYTF. As DNA, the CDR3 is TGTGCCAGCAGCGTGAGACAGAACCGCACTCTTCACTATGGCTACACCTTC.

Comment on this clonotype: A much more abundant neighbour one base away suggests this may be a read error. J is TRBJ2-7 and V is TRBV28, with 9 bases matching TRBD2. V shed 7 bases and J 0 bases; nucleotides not matched to a gene: 10. Germline values: CDR1 MDHEN, CDR2 SYDVKM. The CDR3 totals 16 residues. The CDR3 is CASNRTAGGISYEQYF. The DNA of the CDR3 is TGTGCCAGCAACCGAACCGCGGGAGGGATCTCCTACGAGCAGTACTTC. The entire variable domain, with the rest obtained from reference TRBV28 and TRBJ2-7, is as follows: DVKVTQSSRYLVKRTGEKVFLECVQDMDHENMFWYRQDPGLGLRLIYFSYDVKMKEKGDIPEGYSVSREKKERFSLILESASTNQTSMYLCASNRTAGGISYEQYFGPGTRLTVT.

This clonotype was recorded at least ten times. The gene calls are TRBV11-3 and TRBJ2-2, with 7 bases identical to TRBD1. This CDR3 spans 14 amino acids. Unmatched junction bases numbered 4, after V lost 5 bases and J lost 4 bases. Germline assignment: CDR1 SGHNT and CDR2 YENEEA. For the CDR3, the DNA is TGTGCCAGCAGCCCCGGACAGGCCACCGGGGAGCTGTTTTTT. Translated, it gives CASSPGQATGELFF.

The chain employs TRBV6-1 and TRBJ2-1; 7 nucleotides match TRBD2. After removal of 5 bases from V and 8 bases from J, the junction contained 15 bases not matched to a gene. Germline values: CDR1 MNHNS, CDR2 SASEGT. CDR3 size: 16 residues. The chain's CDR3 is CASSPGTTLYGDEQFF. The CDR3 DNA follows: TGTGCCAGCAGTCCGGGGACTACCCTCTACGGGGATGAGCAGTTCTTC.

This clonotype was recorded at least ten times. This chain connects TRBV30 to TRBJ1-6; TRBD1 matches 7 bases. V gave up 4 bases and J gave up 8 bases; unmatched junction bases: 5. This CDR3 region has 13 residues. Germline CDR1 is GTSNPN and CDR2 is SVGIG (reference sequence). The CDR3 here is CAWKGAGDSPLHF. CDR3 sequence (DNA): TGTGCCTGGAAGGGGGCAGGGGATTCACCCCTCCACTTT.

V usage is TRBV7-8 and J usage is TRBJ2-7; 8 nucleotides line up with TRBD1. CDR3 size: 15 residues. V gave up 4 bases and J gave up 1 base; unmatched junction bases: 6. Germline V CDR1 and CDR2: SGHVS, FQNEAQ. The CDR3 protein is CASSYDRGPSYEQYF. Written as DNA, the CDR3 is TGTGCCAGCAGCTACGACAGGGGTCCTTCCTACGAGCAGTACTTC.

The CDR3 DNA reads TGTGCCAGCAGCTTAACCGGGACTAGCCGGTACAATGAGCAGTTCTTC. Encoded protein: CASSLTGTSRYNEQFF. J is TRBJ2-1 and V is TRBV3-1; TRBD2 aligns across 9 bases. V shed 5 bases and J 4 bases; nucleotides not matched to a gene: 9. The CDR3 is 16 amino acids. CDR1 LGHDT and CDR2 YNNKEL come from the germline V gene (reference sequence).

The gene calls are TRBV20-1 and TRBJ1-5; 7 bases are a match to TRBD1. J lost 1 base, V lost 4 bases, and 7 bases had no gene match. CDR1 and CDR2 from the germline V gene are DFQATT and SNEGSKA (reference sequence). This CDR3 contains 15 residues. Here the CDR3 DNA reads TGCAGTGCTACCCCGGGACAGTTAAGCAATCAGCCCCAGCATTTT. The encoded protein is CSATPGQLSNQPQHF.